These 19 T cell receptor beta chains originate from one sample sequenced in a study of early T cells in non-severe SARS-CoV-2 infection (dated by TCRdb to about 2021). Library generation was performed with 5' RACE. Sequenced on a NextSeq 500. TCRdb reran the public reads through fastp at Q25 and MiXCR, keeping productive beta chains. Rows are unified per CDR3 protein, each entry keeping the most common DNA and genes. The sample table lists roughly 42,000 distinct CDR3 sequences, 9% to 15% of them with a count of one. Clones ranked in the top ten supply approximately 15% of the sample. Sequenced sample: whole blood. The receptors come from an adult who was a healthcare worker with PCR-confirmed SARS-CoV-2 infection or an uninfected control (not recorded which).

There are many counts of this clonotype. V gene TRBV12-2 combines with J gene TRBJ1-2; the table gives TRBD1 as D, unverified against the DNA. TRBV12-2 represents a pseudogene. The CDR3 runs 15 residues. This chain's CDR3 is CASRFHHMGGYGYTF. CDR3 coding DNA: TGTGCAAGTCGCTTTCACCATATGGGGGGCTATGGCTACACCTTC.

This clonotype has a handful of counts. This sequence joins TRBV4-3 and TRBJ1-4; D is unclear. The V end was cut by 0 bases, the J end by 7 bases, with 15 bases between. There are 16 residues in the CDR3. Looked up from germline, CDR1 is LGHNA and CDR2 is YSLEER. Here the CDR3 reads CASSQDSKTHGEKLFF. For the CDR3, the DNA is TGCGCCAGCAGCCAAGATAGTAAGACACACGGTGAAAAACTGTTTTTT.

This clonotype was seen a few times. The chain employs TRBV4-2 and TRBJ2-7, with 8 bases identical to TRBD2. Germline V gene sequence: CDR1 LGHNA, CDR2 YNFKEQ. V trimming: 3 bases; J trimming: 2 bases; junction bases outside the gene matches: 12. The CDR3 consists of 17 residues. This CDR3 reads CASSHPSGGGKPYEQYF. In DNA, the CDR3 is TGTGCCAGCAGCCACCCCTCGGGAGGGGGGAAGCCCTACGAGCAGTACTTC.

This clonotype has ten or more counts. V gene TRBV28 combines with J gene TRBJ1-5, with D hard to call. The CDR3 length is 11 residues. Germline CDR1 and CDR2: MDHEN and SYDVKM. Deletions cut 5 bases from V and 2 bases from J, with 1 base between. The DNA for the CDR3 is TGTGCCAGCAGTCGCAATCAGCCCCAGCATTTT. This sequence encodes CASSRNQPQHF.

V gene TRBV30 combines with J gene TRBJ1-4; D is ambiguous. Germline V gene lookup returns CDR1 GTSNPN and CDR2 SVGIG (reference sequence). The CDR3 sequence is 14 residues long. V lost 7 bases and J 4 bases, leaving 16 bases between the germline ends. The CDR3 loop is CASNWGGINEKLFF. CDR3 bases: TGTGCCTCCAATTGGGGAGGGATTAATGAAAAACTGTTTTTT.

This clonotype has more than one count but fewer than ten. This chain links TRBV3-1 with TRBJ2-3, with D possibly TRBD2 on 6 matching bases. CDR1 is LGHDT and CDR2 is YNNKEL in the germline V gene (reference sequence). V was shortened by 3 bases and J by 11 bases, with 21 bases between the two germline ends. The CDR3 extends over 15 amino acids. CDR3 sequence: CASSQGTLAGIEQYF. The CDR3 DNA follows: TGTGCCAGCAGCCAGGGGACTCTTGCTGGGATTGAGCAGTATTTT.

This clonotype was observed many times. This sequence joins TRBV3-1 and TRBJ2-4, with D perhaps matching TRBD1 (5 bases). Deletions cut 3 bases from V and 2 bases from J, with 8 bases between. This CDR3 region has 14 residues. From germline, CDR1 is LGHDT and CDR2 YNNKEL (reference sequence). The CDR3 region is CASSHQGTKNIQYF. The CDR3 nucleotides read TGTGCCAGCAGCCATCAGGGAACCAAAAACATTCAGTACTTC.

This clonotype was seen more than once but under ten times. The chain uses TRBV7-9 and TRBJ2-5, with D perhaps matching TRBD1 or TRBD2 (5 bases each). This CDR3 contains 14 residues. CDR1 SEHNR and CDR2 FQNEAQ come from the germline V gene (reference sequence). V was shortened by 5 bases and J by 3 bases, with 13 bases between the two germline ends. The CDR3 protein is CASSPAGTEETQYF. CDR3 DNA sequence: TGTGCCAGCAGCCCCGCCGGGACGGAAGAGACCCAGTACTTC.

This clonotype was recorded many times. This chain joins TRBV20-1 and TRBJ1-5; tentatively, D is TRBD1 (6 bases). The germline CDR1 and CDR2 sequences are DFQATT and SNEGSKA (reference sequence). CDR3 length: 14 amino acids. Trimming removed 6 bases at V and 0 bases at J, with 12 bases between. The CDR3 coding sequence is TGCAGTGCCAAACTGACAGGTAGCAATCAGCCCCAGCATTTT. This translates into CSAKLTGSNQPQHF.

There are many counts of this clonotype. The chain is built from TRBV20-1 and TRBJ2-7; 13 positions agree with TRBD2. This CDR3 contains 17 residues. Germline CDR1 is DFQATT and CDR2 is SNEGSKA (reference sequence). Germline trimming cut 3 bases from V and 0 bases from J; bases unmatched to any gene: 8. The CDR3 nucleotides read TGCAGTGCTAGCACGGGACTAGCGGGGCACTTCTCCTACGAGCAGTACTTC. Protein product: CSASTGLAGHFSYEQYF.

The chain uses TRBV2 and TRBJ2-7; tentatively, D is TRBD1 (5 bases). With 6 bases removed from V and 3 bases from J, the gap between germline ends came to 9 bases. This CDR3 comprises 12 residues. Germline values: CDR1 SNHLY, CDR2 FYNNEI. The CDR3 sequence is CASRGQYYEQYF. CDR3 in DNA: TGTGCCAGCAGGGGGCAGTACTACGAGCAGTACTTC.

This clonotype was seen a few times. The chain uses TRBV28 and TRBJ1-2; D gene unclear. The CDR3 has 17 residues. The germline V gene encodes CDR1 MDHEN and CDR2 SYDVKM. The ends were cut back, 3 bases at V and 8 bases at J, with 25 bases in the middle. The chain's CDR3 is CASSFWTQNGRDKGYTF. The CDR3 DNA reads as TGTGCCAGCAGTTTCTGGACCCAGAACGGGAGAGATAAAGGCTACACCTTC.

The chain is built from TRBV6-2 or TRBV6-3 and TRBJ2-7; possibly TRBD2 for D (7 bases). The CDR3 totals 13 residues. The germline gives CDR1 MNHEY, CDR2 SVGEGT. V was cut by 2 bases and J by 7 bases, with 12 bases left in between. The chain's CDR3 is CASSYAGAPEQYF. The CDR3 region has the DNA TGTGCCAGCAGTTACGCGGGGGCGCCGGAGCAGTACTTC.

This clonotype was detected only a few times. This rearrangement joins TRBV5-8 to TRBJ2-5; 8 nucleotides align to TRBD1. The length of the CDR3 is 16 residues. The V gene's germline CDR1 is SGHTS and CDR2 YDEGEE. The junction had 13 bases not matched to a gene; V was cut back by 4 bases and J by 5 bases. The CDR3 is CASSPRGRTGSETQYF. CDR3 nucleotides: TGTGCCAGCAGCCCCAGGGGGCGCACGGGATCGGAGACCCAGTACTTC.

The V gene is TRBV5-1, the J gene TRBJ2-7; TRBD2 is a possible D gene (5 bases). V lost 3 bases, J lost 4 bases, and 14 bases lay in between. CDR3 length: 14 amino acids. Looked up from germline, CDR1 is SGHRS and CDR2 is YFSETQ. The CDR3 coding sequence is TGCGCCAGCAGCTCACACCGAGCGGATTACGAGCAGTACTTC. It is translated as CASSSHRADYEQYF. The full variable domain, rest sourced from reference TRBV5-1 and TRBJ2-7, is KAGVTQTPRYLIKTRGQQVTLSCSPISGHRSVSWYQQTPGQGLQFLFEYFSETQRNKGNFPGRFSGRQFSNSRSEMNVSTLELGDSALYLCASSSHRADYEQYFGPGTRLTVT.

This chain connects TRBV29-1 to TRBJ2-3; D may be TRBD1 (6 bases). In germline, CDR1 is SQVTM, CDR2 ANQGSEA. This CDR3 spans 13 amino acids. Trimming removed 7 bases at V and 8 bases at J, with 19 bases between. The CDR3 nucleotides are TGCAGCGCTCGGGACACCAGAAGCAGTACGCAGTATTTT. This sequence encodes CSARDTRSSTQYF.

The V call is TRBV11-2, the J call TRBJ2-1; the match to TRBD1 covers 9 bases. The V gene's germline CDR1 is SGHAT and CDR2 FQNNGV. The V segment lost 1 base and the J segment 10 bases; nucleotides outside the gene matches: 8. This CDR3 region has 15 residues. The CDR3 loop is CASSLARGGTGEQFF. The CDR3 DNA reads as TGTGCCAGCAGCTTAGCCCGAGGGGGGACAGGGGAGCAGTTCTTC.

This clonotype was counted at least ten times. The chain carries TRBV6-6 and TRBJ2-7; 9 bases align to TRBD1. The CDR3 is made up of 16 amino acids. CDR1 is MNHNY, CDR2 SVGAGI, per germline (reference sequence). V trimming: 6 bases; J trimming: 6 bases; junction bases outside the gene matches: 15. The CDR3 sequence: CASRHLSGTGKGEQYF. DNA for the CDR3: TGTGCCAGCAGACACCTCTCCGGGACAGGGAAGGGCGAGCAGTACTTC.

This clonotype has at least ten counts. This sequence joins TRBV18 and TRBJ1-1; the D gene is possibly TRBD1 (5 bases). The germline V and J ends were trimmed by 8 bases and 7 bases, with 17 bases remaining between them. Germline V lookup: CDR1 KGHSH, CDR2 LQKENI. The CDR3 runs 13 residues. This CDR3 reads CASAIKGQIEAFF. CDR3 nucleotide sequence: TGTGCCAGCGCAATCAAGGGGCAAATTGAAGCTTTCTTT.